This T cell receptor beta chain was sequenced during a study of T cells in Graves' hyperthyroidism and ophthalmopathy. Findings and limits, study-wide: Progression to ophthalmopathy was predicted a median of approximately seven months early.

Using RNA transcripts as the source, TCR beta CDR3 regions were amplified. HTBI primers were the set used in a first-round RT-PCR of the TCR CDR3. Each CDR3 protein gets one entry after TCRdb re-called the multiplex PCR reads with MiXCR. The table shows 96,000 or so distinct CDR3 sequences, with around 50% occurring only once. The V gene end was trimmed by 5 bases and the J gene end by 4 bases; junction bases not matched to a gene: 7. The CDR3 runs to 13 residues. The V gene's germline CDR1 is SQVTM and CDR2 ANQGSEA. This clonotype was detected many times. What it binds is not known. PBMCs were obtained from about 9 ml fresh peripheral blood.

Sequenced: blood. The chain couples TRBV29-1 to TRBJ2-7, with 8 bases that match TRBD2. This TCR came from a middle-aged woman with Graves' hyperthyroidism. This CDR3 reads CSVFSGITYEQYF. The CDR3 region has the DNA TGCAGCGTTTTTAGCGGGATAACGTACGAGCAGTACTTC.